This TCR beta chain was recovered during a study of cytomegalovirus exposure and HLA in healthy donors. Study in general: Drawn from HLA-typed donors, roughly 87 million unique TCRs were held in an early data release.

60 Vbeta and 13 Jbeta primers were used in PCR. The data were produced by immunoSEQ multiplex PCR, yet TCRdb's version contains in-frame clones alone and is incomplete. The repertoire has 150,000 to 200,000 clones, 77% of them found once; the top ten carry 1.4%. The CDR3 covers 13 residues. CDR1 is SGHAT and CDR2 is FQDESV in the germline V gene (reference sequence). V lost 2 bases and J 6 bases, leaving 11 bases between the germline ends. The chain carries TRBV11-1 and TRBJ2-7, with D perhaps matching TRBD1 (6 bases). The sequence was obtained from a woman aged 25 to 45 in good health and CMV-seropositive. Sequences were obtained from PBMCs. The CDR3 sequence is CASSLSGAGEQYF. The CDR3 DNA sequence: TGTGCCAGCAGCTTATCAGGGGCTGGCGAGCAGTACTTC.